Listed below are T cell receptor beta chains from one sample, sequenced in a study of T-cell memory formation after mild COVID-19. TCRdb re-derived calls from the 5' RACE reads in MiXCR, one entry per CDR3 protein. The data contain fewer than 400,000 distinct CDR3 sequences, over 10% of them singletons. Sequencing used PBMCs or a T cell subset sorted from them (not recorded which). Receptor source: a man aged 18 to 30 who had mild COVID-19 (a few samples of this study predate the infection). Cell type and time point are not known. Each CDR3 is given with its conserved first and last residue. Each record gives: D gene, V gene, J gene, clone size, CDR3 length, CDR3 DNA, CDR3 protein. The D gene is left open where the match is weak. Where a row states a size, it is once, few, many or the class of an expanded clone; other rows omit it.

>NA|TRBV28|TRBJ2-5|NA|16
TGTGCCAGCAGGGTTGGGGGCACGGTCCGGCAAGAGACCCAGTACTTC
CASRVGGTVRQETQYF
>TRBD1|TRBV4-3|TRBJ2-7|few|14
TGCGCCAGCAGCCAAGGACAGGGGGCGTGGGAGCAGTACTTC
CASSQGQGAWEQYF
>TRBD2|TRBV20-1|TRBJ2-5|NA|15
TGCAGTGCTCAAAGCGGGGGGACCGCCCAAGAGACCCAGTACTTC
CSAQSGGTAQETQYF
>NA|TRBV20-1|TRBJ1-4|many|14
TGCAGTGCACCACGGTCCCGGGGGGGTGAAAAACTGTTTTTT
CSAPRSRGGEKLFF
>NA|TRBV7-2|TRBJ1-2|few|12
TGTGCCAGCAGCTTAGAGCCTGAAAACTACACCTTC
CASSLEPENYTF
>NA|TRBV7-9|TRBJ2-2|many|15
TGTGCCAGCAGCTCCCGGCCGTTGAACACCGGGGAGCTGTTTTTT
CASSSRPLNTGELFF
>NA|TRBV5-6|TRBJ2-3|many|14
TGTGCCAGCAGCTTCGGGGGGCGCACAGATACGCAGTATTTT
CASSFGGRTDTQYF
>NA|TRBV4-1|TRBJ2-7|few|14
TGCGCCAGCAGCTTCCGGGACACATCCTACGAGCAGTACTTC
CASSFRDTSYEQYF
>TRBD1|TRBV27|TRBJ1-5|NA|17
TGTGCCAGCAGGGAAGCAGGGGGCGCCGCCAGCAATCAGCCCCAGCATTTT
CASREAGGAASNQPQHF
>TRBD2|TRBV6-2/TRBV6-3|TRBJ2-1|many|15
TGTGCCAGCAGACATAGCGGGGGGGGATACAATGAGCAGTTCTTC
CASRHSGGGYNEQFF
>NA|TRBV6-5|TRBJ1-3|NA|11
TGTGCCAGCTCGGCTGGAAACACCATATATTTT
CASSAGNTIYF